The T cell receptor (beta chain) under discussion was sequenced for a study of blood T cell repertoires in COVID-19. Study-wide background: Both acute and convalescent COVID-19 samples were obtained from the United States, Italy and Spain.

A Seattle source enrolled patients during active infection and followed them longitudinally. CDR1 and CDR2 (germline): SGHDT, YYEEEE. Trimming took 2 bases from V and 4 from J; bases not matched to a gene: 3. This CDR3 is built from 14 residues. The method was immunoSEQ multiplex PCR; TCRdb's version includes in-frame clones alone and lacks a portion of them. The repertoire holds around 470,000 clones, with approximately 89% as singletons. The TCR was taken from a man aged 18 to 35 with COVID-19, enrolled during active disease. This rearrangement joins TRBV5-6 to TRBJ2-1, with 7 bases aligning to TRBD1. The sequencing input was peripheral blood. CDR3 sequence (DNA): TGTGCCAGCAGCTTCCGGGACAGTTACAATGAGCAGTTCTTC. Amino acids: CASSFRDSYNEQFF.